This T cell receptor (beta chain) appears in the sequencing data of a study of cytomegalovirus exposure and HLA in healthy donors. The PCR made use of 60 Vbeta and 13 Jbeta primers. The data were produced by immunoSEQ multiplex PCR, yet TCRdb's version contains in-frame clones alone and is incomplete. The repertoire consists of 130,000 to 150,000 clones, with over 70% occurring once and the leading ten covering about 5%. Whole-study results and caveats: Reports indicate that TCR beta sequences accurately predicted the HLA-A and HLA-B alleles of most subjects. Specificity for CMV antigens was confirmed in vitro for a few of the CMV-associated chains.

As for this clone: Antigen specificity is unknown.

This clonotype was obtained from a man in his forties or fifties in good health and CMV-seronegative. The sample comprised PBMCs.

DNA of the CDR3: TGTGCCAGCAGTCAAGGACAGGGAACCATATATTTT. Translation: CASSQGQGTIYF. The chain is built from TRBV6-5 and TRBJ1-3, with TRBD1 matching over 8 bases. This CDR3 has 12 residues. J was trimmed by 10 bases and V by 5 bases; bases with no gene match: 4. Germline CDR1 and CDR2: MNHEY and SVGAGI.